This paragraph reports one T cell receptor beta chain. Antigen: not known. It was 100,000 or so TCR templates that were assayed per sample. The assay was immunoSEQ multiplex PCR, and TCRdb's table has in-frame clones only and misses some. The sample holds roughly 75,000 clones, 93% seen once. The data were taken from a study of siplizumab effects on memory and regulatory T cells. Findings of the study overall: Unstimulated naive T cells seemed to show more diversity than memory cells did, and they also seemed to be among the major contributors to the alloresponse. Most alloreactive clones went unmapped to unstimulated subsets; only a minor fraction mapped.

Trimming stripped 6 bases from V and 8 bases from J, with 11 bases between. CDR3 length equals 12 residues. Germline V gene lookup returns CDR1 MNHEY and CDR2 SMNVEV (reference sequence). The receptor's source is a human donor in good health. The chain links TRBV27 to TRBJ2-1; no clear D. The sample comprised CD8+ T cells sorted from blood. The CDR3 DNA sequence: TGTGCCAGCAGACCGTTGGGCGATGAGCAGTTCTTC. This gives the protein CASRPLGDEQFF.